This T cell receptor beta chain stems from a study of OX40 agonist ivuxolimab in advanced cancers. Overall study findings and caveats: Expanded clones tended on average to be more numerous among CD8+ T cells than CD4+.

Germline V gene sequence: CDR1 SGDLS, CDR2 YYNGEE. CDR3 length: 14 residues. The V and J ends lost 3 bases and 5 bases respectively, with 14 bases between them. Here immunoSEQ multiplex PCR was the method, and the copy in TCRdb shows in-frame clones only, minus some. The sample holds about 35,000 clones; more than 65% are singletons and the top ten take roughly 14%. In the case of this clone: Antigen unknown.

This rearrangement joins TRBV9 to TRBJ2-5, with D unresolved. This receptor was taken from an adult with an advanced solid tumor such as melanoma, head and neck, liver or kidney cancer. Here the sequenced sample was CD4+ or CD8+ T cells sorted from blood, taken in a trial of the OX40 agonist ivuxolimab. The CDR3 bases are TGTGCCAGCAGCGCCCGACCCGACGGGGAGACCCAGTACTTC. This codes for CASSARPDGETQYF.